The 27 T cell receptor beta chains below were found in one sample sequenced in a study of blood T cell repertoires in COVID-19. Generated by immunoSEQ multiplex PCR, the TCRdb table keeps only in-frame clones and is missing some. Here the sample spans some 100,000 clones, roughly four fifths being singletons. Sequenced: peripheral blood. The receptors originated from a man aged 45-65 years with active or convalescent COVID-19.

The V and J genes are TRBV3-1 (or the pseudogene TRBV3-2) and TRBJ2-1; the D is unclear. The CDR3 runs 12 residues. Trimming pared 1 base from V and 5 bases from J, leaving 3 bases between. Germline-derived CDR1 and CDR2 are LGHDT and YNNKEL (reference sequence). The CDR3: CASSQANNEQFF. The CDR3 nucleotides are TGTGCCAGCAGCCAAGCCAACAATGAGCAGTTCTTC.

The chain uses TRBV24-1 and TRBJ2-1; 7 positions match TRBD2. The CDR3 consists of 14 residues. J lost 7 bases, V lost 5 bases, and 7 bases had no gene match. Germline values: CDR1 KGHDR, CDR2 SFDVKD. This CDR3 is CATSGVSGENEQFF. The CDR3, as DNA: TGTGCCACCAGTGGGGTGAGCGGGGAAAATGAGCAGTTCTTC.

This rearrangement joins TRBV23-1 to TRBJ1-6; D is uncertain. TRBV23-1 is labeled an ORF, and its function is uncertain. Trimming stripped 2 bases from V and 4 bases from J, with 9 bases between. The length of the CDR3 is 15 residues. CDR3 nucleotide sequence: TGCGCCAGCAGTCAAAACAGACTATATAATTCACCCCTCCACTTT. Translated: CASSQNRLYNSPLHF.

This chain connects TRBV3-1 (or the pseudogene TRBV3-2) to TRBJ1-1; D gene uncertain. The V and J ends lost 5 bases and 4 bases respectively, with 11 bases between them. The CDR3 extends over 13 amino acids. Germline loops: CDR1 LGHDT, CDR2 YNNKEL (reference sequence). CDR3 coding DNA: TGTGCCAGCAGCGTTCGGGCGGGCACTGAAGCTTTCTTT. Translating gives CASSVRAGTEAFF.

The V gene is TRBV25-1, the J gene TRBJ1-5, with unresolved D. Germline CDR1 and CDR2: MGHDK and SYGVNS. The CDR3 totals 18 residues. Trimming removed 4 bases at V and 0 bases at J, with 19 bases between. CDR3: CASSGPRRSYGSNQPQHF. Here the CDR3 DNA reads TGTGCCAGCAGTGGCCCTAGGCGGTCCTACGGTAGCAATCAGCCCCAGCATTTT.

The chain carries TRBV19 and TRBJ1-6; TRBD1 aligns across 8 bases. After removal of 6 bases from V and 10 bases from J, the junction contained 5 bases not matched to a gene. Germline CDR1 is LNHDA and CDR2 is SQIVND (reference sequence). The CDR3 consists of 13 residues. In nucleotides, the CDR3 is TGTGCCAGTAGCGGACAGGGAGGGTCACCCCTCCACTTT. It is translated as CASSGQGGSPLHF.

For the CDR3, the DNA is TGTGCCACCGCTCAAGGGAGCGGGGGTAACAATGAGCAGTTCTTC. It specifies CATAQGSGGNNEQFF. This rearrangement joins TRBV24-1 to TRBJ2-1; TRBD2 agrees at 8 bases. The length of the CDR3 is 15 residues. Germline loops: CDR1 KGHDR, CDR2 SFDVKD. Trimming took 9 bases from V and 5 from J; bases not matched to a gene: 11.

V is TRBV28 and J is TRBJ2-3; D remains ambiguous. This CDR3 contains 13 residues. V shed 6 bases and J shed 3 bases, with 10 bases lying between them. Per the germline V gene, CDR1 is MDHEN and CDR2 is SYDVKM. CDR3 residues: CASSSELTDTQYF. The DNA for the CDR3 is TGTGCCAGCAGCTCCGAACTTACAGATACGCAGTATTTT.

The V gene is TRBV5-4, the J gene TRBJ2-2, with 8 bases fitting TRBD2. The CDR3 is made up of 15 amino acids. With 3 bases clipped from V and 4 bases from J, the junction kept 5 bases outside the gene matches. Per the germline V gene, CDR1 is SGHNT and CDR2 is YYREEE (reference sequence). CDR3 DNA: TGTGCCAGCAGCTCGGACGGGGGGGGCACCGGGGAGCTGTTTTTT. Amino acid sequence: CASSSDGGGTGELFF.

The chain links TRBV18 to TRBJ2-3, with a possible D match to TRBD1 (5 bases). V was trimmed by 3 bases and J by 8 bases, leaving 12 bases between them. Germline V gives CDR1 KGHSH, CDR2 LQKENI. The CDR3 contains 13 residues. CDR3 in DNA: TGTGCCAGCTCACCCCCACAGGATGGTACGCAGTATTTT. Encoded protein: CASSPPQDGTQYF.

CDR3 protein: CASSVQGSQETQYF. The CDR3 nucleotides read TGTGCCAGTAGTGTCCAGGGTTCCCAAGAGACCCAGTACTTC. The genes are TRBV19 and TRBJ2-5; tentative D call: TRBD1 (5 bases). Germline V gene data show CDR1 as LNHDA and CDR2 as SQIVND (reference sequence). Trimming shortened V by 5 bases and J by 1 base, and 11 bases separated the two germline ends. The CDR3 has 14 residues.

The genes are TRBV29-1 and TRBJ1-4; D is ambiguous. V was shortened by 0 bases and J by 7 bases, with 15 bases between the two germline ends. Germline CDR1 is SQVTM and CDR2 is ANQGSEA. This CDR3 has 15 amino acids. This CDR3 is CSVEDLGRNGEKLFF. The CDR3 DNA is TGCAGCGTTGAAGACCTAGGGAGGAATGGTGAAAAACTGTTTTTT.

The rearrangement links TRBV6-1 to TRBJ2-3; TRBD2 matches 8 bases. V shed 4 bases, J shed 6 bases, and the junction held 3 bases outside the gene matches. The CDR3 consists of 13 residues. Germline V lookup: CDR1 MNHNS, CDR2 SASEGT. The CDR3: CASSVAGRDTQYF. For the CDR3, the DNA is TGTGCCAGCAGTGTAGCGGGGAGGGATACGCAGTATTTT.

The CDR3 DNA sequence: TGTGCCAGCAGTCCGATCCCGGGACTAGCGGGGGGGCGAGGAGGAGAGACCCAGTACTTC. This translates into CASSPIPGLAGGRGGETQYF. The chain has TRBV28 and TRBJ2-5; the match to TRBD2 covers 16 bases. With 5 bases clipped from V and 4 bases from J, the junction kept 16 bases outside the gene matches. CDR1 and CDR2 (germline): MDHEN, SYDVKM. The length of the CDR3 is 20 residues.

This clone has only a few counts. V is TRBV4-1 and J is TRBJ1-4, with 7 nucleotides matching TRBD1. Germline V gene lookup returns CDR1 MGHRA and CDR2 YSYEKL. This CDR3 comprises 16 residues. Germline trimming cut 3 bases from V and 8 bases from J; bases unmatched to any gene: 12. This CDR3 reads CASSHKRETGIEKLFF. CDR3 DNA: TGCGCCAGCAGCCACAAGAGGGAGACAGGGATCGAAAAACTGTTTTTT.

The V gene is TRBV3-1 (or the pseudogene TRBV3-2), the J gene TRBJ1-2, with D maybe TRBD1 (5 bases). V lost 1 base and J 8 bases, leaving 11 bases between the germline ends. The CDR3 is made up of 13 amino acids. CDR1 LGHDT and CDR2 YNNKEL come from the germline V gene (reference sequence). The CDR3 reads CASSQAGFEGYTF. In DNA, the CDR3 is TGTGCCAGCAGCCAAGCAGGGTTTGAGGGCTACACCTTC.

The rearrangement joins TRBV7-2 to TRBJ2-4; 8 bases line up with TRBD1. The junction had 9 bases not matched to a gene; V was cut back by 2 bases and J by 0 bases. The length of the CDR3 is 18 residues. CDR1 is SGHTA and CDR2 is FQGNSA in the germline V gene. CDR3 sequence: CASSLLPRTGIAKNIQYF. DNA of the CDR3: TGTGCCAGCAGCTTACTCCCCAGGACAGGGATAGCCAAAAACATTCAGTACTTC.

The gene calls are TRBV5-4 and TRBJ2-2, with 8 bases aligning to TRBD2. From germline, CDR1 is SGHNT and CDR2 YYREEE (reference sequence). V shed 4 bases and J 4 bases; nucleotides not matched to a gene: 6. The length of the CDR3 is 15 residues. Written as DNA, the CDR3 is TGTGCCAGCAGCCCCGGGGGGGCGAGCACCGGGGAGCTGTTTTTT. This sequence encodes CASSPGGASTGELFF.

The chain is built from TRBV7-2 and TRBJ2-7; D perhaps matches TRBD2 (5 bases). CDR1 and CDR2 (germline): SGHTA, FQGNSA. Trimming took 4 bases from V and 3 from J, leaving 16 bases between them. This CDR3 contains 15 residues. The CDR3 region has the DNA TGTGCCAGCAGCTCGGGCGCGATTGGAGGCTACGAGCAGTACGTC. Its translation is CASSSGAIGGYEQYV.

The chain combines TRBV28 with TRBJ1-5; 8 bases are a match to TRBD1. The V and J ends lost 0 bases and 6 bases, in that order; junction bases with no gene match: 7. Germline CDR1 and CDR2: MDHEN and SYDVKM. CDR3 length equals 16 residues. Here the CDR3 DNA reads TGTGCCAGCAGTTTATGGCTGGTGCAGGGGGCTCAGCCCCAGCATTTT. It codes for CASSLWLVQGAQPQHF.

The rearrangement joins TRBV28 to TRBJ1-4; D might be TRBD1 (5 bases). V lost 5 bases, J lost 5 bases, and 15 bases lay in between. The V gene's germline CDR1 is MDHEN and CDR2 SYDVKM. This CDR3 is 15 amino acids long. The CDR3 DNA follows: TGTGCCAGCAGTGCCCTACAGGAGACAAATGAAAAACTGTTTTTT. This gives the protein CASSALQETNEKLFF.

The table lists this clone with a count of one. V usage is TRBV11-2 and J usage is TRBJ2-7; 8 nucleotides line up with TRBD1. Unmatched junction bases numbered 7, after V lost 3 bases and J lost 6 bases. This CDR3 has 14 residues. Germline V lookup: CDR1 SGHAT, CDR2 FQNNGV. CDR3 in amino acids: CASSFGTGKVEQYF. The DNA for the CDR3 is TGTGCCAGCAGCTTTGGGACAGGCAAAGTCGAGCAGTACTTC.

The CDR3 region is CASSIGHLRTEAFF. As DNA, the CDR3 is TGTGCCAGCAGCATCGGACACCTGAGGACTGAAGCTTTCTTT. This chain links TRBV7-2 with TRBJ1-1; tentative D call: TRBD1 (5 bases). V lost 5 bases, J lost 5 bases, and 15 bases lay in between. CDR1 is SGHTA and CDR2 is FQGNSA in the germline V gene. The CDR3 length is 14 residues.

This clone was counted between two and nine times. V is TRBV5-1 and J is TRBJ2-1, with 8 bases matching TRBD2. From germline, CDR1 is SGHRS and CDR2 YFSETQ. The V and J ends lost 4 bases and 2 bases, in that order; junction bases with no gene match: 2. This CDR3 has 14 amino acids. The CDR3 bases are TGCGCCAGCAGCCCGGGGGGGGCCTACAATGAGCAGTTCTTC. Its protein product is CASSPGGAYNEQFF.

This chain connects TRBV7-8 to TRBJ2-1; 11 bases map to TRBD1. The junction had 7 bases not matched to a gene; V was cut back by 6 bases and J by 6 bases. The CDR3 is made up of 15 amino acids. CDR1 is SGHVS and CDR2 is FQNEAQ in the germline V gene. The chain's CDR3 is CASRTGTGGFNEQFF. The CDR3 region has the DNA TGTGCCAGCAGAACCGGGACAGGGGGTTTCAATGAGCAGTTCTTC. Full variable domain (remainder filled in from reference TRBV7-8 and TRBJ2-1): GAGVSQSPRYKVAKRGQDVALRCDPISGHVSLFWYQQALGQGPEFLTYFQNEAQLDKSGLPSDRFFAERPEGSVSTLKIQRTQQEDSAVYLCASRTGTGGFNEQFFGPGTRLTVL.

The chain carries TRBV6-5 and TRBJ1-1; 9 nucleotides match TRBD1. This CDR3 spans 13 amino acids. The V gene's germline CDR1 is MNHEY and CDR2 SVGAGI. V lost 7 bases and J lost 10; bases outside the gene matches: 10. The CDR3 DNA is TGTGCCAGCATCTTGGACAGGGGAAAGAGAGCTTTCTTT. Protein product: CASILDRGKRAFF.

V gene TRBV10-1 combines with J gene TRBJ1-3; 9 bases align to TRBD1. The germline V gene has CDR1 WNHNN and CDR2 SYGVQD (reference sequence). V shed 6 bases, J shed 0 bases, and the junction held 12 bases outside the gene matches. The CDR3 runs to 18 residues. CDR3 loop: CASRGTGSEKLSGNTIYF. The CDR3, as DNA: TGCGCCAGCAGGGGGACAGGGTCGGAAAAACTCTCTGGAAACACCATATATTTT.